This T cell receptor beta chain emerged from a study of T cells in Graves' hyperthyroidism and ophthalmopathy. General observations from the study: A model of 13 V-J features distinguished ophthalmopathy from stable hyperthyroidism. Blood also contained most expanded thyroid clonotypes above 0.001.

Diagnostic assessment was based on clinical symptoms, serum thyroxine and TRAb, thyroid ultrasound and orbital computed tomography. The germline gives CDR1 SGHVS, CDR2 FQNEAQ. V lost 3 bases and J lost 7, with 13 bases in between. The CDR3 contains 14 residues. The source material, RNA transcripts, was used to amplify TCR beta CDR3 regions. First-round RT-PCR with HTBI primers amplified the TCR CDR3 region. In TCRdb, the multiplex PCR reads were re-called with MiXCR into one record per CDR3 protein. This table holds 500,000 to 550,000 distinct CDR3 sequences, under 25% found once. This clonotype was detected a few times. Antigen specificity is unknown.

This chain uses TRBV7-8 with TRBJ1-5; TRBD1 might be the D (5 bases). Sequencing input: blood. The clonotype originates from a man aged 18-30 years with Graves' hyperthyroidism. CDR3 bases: TGTGCCAGCAGCTTGAGTGTGGGGACCCAGCCCCAGCATTTT. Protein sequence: CASSLSVGTQPQHF.